These 28 T cell receptor beta chains were all obtained from the same sample, sequenced in a study of shared clonotypes between healthy human individuals. The method was immunoSEQ multiplex PCR; TCRdb's version includes in-frame clones alone and lacks a portion of them. The sample lists roughly 700,000 clones, about 74% occurring once. The sample taken for sequencing was memory CD4+ T cells sorted from blood. Subset noted: CD45RA-negative fraction. These receptors were obtained from a woman in her twenties or thirties in good health.

This chain uses TRBV27 with TRBJ1-2, with a weak D call TRBD1 (5 bases). Trimming took 3 bases from V and 8 from J, leaving 19 bases between them. The germline gives CDR1 MNHEY, CDR2 SMNVEV (reference sequence). This CDR3 is 15 amino acids long. CDR3 loop: CASSLSPGGGGGYTF. CDR3 nucleotides: TGTGCCAGCAGTTTGTCCCCGGGGGGGGGTGGAGGCTACACCTTC.

The chain links TRBV28 to TRBJ1-2; 10 bases are shared with TRBD1. V was pared by 6 bases and J by 5 bases, with 9 bases of the junction left unmatched. CDR1 is MDHEN, CDR2 SYDVKM, per germline. The CDR3 extends over 15 amino acids. This chain's CDR3 is CASRSGQGDGYGYTF. As DNA, the CDR3 is TGTGCCAGCAGGTCCGGACAGGGGGACGGATATGGCTACACCTTC.

V usage is TRBV7-9 and J usage is TRBJ1-1; perhaps TRBD1 as D (5 bases). The germline gives CDR1 SEHNR, CDR2 FQNEAQ (reference sequence). The CDR3 consists of 17 residues. V was pared by 1 base and J by 1 base, with 16 bases between. DNA for the CDR3: TGTGCCAGCAGCTTAGTAGGTGCCGGGACCGCGAACACTGAAGCTTTCTTT. Its translation is CASSLVGAGTANTEAFF.

This clone was seen at least ten times. The rearrangement uses TRBV7-2 and TRBJ2-5, with D perhaps matching TRBD1 (6 bases). CDR1 and CDR2 from the germline V gene are SGHTA and FQGNSA. This CDR3 is built from 17 residues. V lost 3 bases and J 1 base, leaving 18 bases between the germline ends. The CDR3 spells CASSFLRGTLSQETQYF. The CDR3 region has the DNA TGTGCCAGCAGCTTCCTTAGGGGGACCCTATCCCAAGAGACCCAGTACTTC.

J is TRBJ2-1 and V is TRBV23-1; D is tentatively TRBD1 or TRBD2 (6 bases each). TRBV23-1 has ORF status, its function being uncertain. The CDR3 contains 16 residues. V lost 8 bases, J lost 3 bases, and 20 bases lay in between. The chain's CDR3 is CASGQGGFEGYNEQFF. CDR3 DNA: TGCGCCAGCGGACAAGGGGGGTTTGAAGGCTACAATGAGCAGTTCTTC.

The chain joins TRBV7-2 to TRBJ2-5, with TRBD1 as a possible D gene (6 bases). Germline assignment: CDR1 SGHTA and CDR2 FQGNSA. The CDR3 has 13 residues. V was clipped by 3 bases and J by 6 bases, with 11 bases between them. The chain's CDR3 is CASSFIQGKTQYF. In DNA, the CDR3 is TGTGCCAGCAGCTTCATCCAGGGGAAGACCCAGTACTTC.

This chain connects TRBV7-2 to TRBJ1-1; D unresolved. V lost 6 bases to trimming and J lost 1 base, with 6 bases between them. From germline, CDR1 is SGHTA and CDR2 FQGNSA. There are 12 residues in the CDR3. CDR3 nucleotide sequence: TGTGCCAGCAGACGACAGAACACTGAAGCTTTCTTT. This translates into CASRRQNTEAFF. The complete variable domain, with remaining parts taken from reference TRBV7-2 and TRBJ1-1, reads GAGVSQSPSNKVTEKGKDVELRCDPISGHTALYWYRQSLGQGLEFLIYFQGNSAPDKSGLPSDRFSAERTGGSVSTLTIQRTQQEDSAVYLCASRRQNTEAFFGQGTRLTVV.

As regards this clone: The same CDR3 arises from other DNA sequences in this sample as well. V is TRBV5-1 and J is TRBJ2-2; TRBD1 agrees at 9 bases. Germline lookup yields CDR1 SGHRS and CDR2 YFSETQ. The CDR3 contains 15 residues. Germline trimming cut 4 bases from V and 5 bases from J; bases unmatched to any gene: 6. The CDR3 reads CASSTGDRDTGELFF. The DNA for the CDR3 is TGCGCCAGCAGCACCGGGGACAGGGATACCGGGGAGCTGTTTTTT.

The chain has TRBV6-5 and TRBJ2-7, with TRBD1 identical over 9 bases. The CDR3 is 14 amino acids. Germline CDR1 reads MNHEY; CDR2 reads SVGAGI. V trimming: 5 bases; J trimming: 3 bases; junction bases outside the gene matches: 5. CDR3 sequence reads: CASSPGTGFYEQYF. CDR3 DNA: TGTGCCAGCAGTCCCGGGACAGGGTTCTACGAGCAGTACTTC.

The chain combines TRBV2 with TRBJ1-4, with unresolved D. Per germline, CDR1 SNHLY and CDR2 FYNNEI. With 6 bases removed from V and 5 bases from J, the gap between germline ends came to 16 bases. CDR3 size: 15 residues. The chain's CDR3 is CASRLTGDKNEKLFF. The CDR3 DNA reads as TGTGCCAGCAGGTTGACCGGAGACAAGAATGAAAAACTGTTTTTT.

This clone was counted many times. The V call is TRBV10-3, the J call TRBJ2-1, with D perhaps TRBD2 (6 bases). Germline CDR1 and CDR2: ENHRY and SYGVKD. V was cut by 6 bases and J by 4 bases, with 16 bases left in between. The CDR3 is 15 amino acids. This CDR3 is CAIRPDYFSYNEQFF. DNA of the CDR3: TGTGCCATCAGGCCGGACTATTTTTCGTACAATGAGCAGTTCTTC.

The chain links TRBV7-2 to TRBJ2-2; D gene uncertain. In germline, CDR1 is SGHTA, CDR2 FQGNSA. Trimming removed 3 bases at V and 4 bases at J, with 6 bases between. The CDR3 totals 13 residues. The CDR3 region is CASSFKTTGELFF. In DNA form, the CDR3 reads TGTGCCAGCAGCTTTAAGACCACCGGGGAGCTGTTTTTT.

V usage is TRBV9 and J usage is TRBJ2-2; 7 bases are a match to TRBD1. The junction had 5 bases not matched to a gene; V was cut back by 2 bases and J by 4 bases. The V gene's germline CDR1 is SGDLS and CDR2 YYNGEE. The CDR3 is 15 residues long. This CDR3 reads CASSVRGQGTGELFF. Written as DNA, the CDR3 is TGTGCCAGCAGCGTTAGGGGGCAGGGCACCGGGGAGCTGTTTTTT. Drawing the rest from reference TRBV9 and TRBJ2-2, the complete variable domain is DSGVTQTPKHLITATGQRVTLRCSPRSGDLSVYWYQQSLDQGLQFLIQYYNGEERAKGNILERFSAQQFPDLHSELNLSSLELGDSALYFCASSVRGQGTGELFFGEGSRLTVL.

V is TRBV29-1 and J is TRBJ2-5, with 7 bases aligning to TRBD2. J lost 0 bases, V lost 2 bases, and 3 bases had no gene match. Germline CDR1 is SQVTM and CDR2 is ANQGSEA. The CDR3 length is 14 residues. The CDR3 spells CSVELAEYQETQYF. DNA for the CDR3: TGCAGCGTTGAACTAGCGGAGTACCAAGAGACCCAGTACTTC. The full variable domain, its missing parts supplied by reference TRBV29-1 and TRBJ2-5, is SAVISQKPSRDICQRGTSLTIQCQVDSQVTMMFWYRQQPGQSLTLIATANQGSEATYESGFVIDKFPISRPNLTFSTLTVSNMSPEDSSIYLCSVELAEYQETQYFGPGTRLLVL.

V and J are TRBV19 and TRBJ2-1; 11 nucleotides line up with TRBD2. The CDR3 extends over 16 amino acids. Germline CDR1 reads LNHDA; CDR2 reads SQIVND (reference sequence). V shed 7 bases and J 6 bases; nucleotides not matched to a gene: 11. This CDR3 is CASTIPGTSGFNEQFF. The CDR3 DNA reads TGTGCCAGTACTATCCCCGGGACTAGCGGTTTCAATGAGCAGTTCTTC.

V gene TRBV6-5 combines with J gene TRBJ2-6; D gene uncertain. Trimming cost V 2 bases and J 0 bases, with 8 bases left between them. The CDR3 contains 16 residues. Germline V gene lookup returns CDR1 MNHEY and CDR2 SVGAGI. CDR3 sequence reads: CASSYARSSGANVLTF. In DNA, the CDR3 is TGTGCCAGCAGTTACGCTCGTAGCTCTGGGGCCAACGTCCTGACTTTC.

The rearrangement uses TRBV7-2 and TRBJ2-7; TRBD1 might be the D (6 bases). Germline V lookup: CDR1 SGHTA, CDR2 FQGNSA. Trimming stripped 1 base from V and 4 bases from J, with 14 bases between. The CDR3 contains 15 residues. DNA for the CDR3: TGTGCCAGCAGCTTAGGTCTGGGCAGGGGTTACGAGCAGTACTTC. It translates to CASSLGLGRGYEQYF.

The chain uses TRBV7-8 and TRBJ2-3; TRBD2 agrees at 10 bases. CDR1 and CDR2 from the germline V gene are SGHVS and FQNEAQ. After removal of 1 base from V and 4 bases from J, the junction contained 14 bases not matched to a gene. This CDR3 has 19 amino acids. DNA for the CDR3: TGTGCCAGCAGCTTAGTTAGGCTAGCGGGAGCCGTCAAAGCAGATACGCAGTATTTT. Protein: CASSLVRLAGAVKADTQYF.

This clone was recorded only once. This chain uses TRBV2 with TRBJ2-4; D ambiguous. Germline CDR1 reads SNHLY; CDR2 reads FYNNEI. Trimming left V 6 bases short and J 1 base short, with 16 bases between. This CDR3 comprises 16 residues. CDR3 nucleotide sequence: TGTGCCAGCAGCAAAAACACCCCTGGGGCCAAAAACATTCAGTACTTC. Its protein is CASSKNTPGAKNIQYF.

The CDR3 spells CASSLERVETQYF. The CDR3 DNA reads as TGCGCCAGCAGCTTGGAAAGGGTAGAGACCCAGTACTTC. The rearrangement joins TRBV5-1 to TRBJ2-5; D is undetermined. V lost 0 bases and J 4 bases, leaving 7 bases between the germline ends. The CDR3 sequence is 13 residues long. CDR1 and CDR2 from the germline V gene are SGHRS and YFSETQ. The variable domain in full, with the rest retrieved from reference TRBV5-1 and TRBJ2-5, is KAGVTQTPRYLIKTRGQQVTLSCSPISGHRSVSWYQQTPGQGLQFLFEYFSETQRNKGNFPGRFSGRQFSNSRSEMNVSTLELGDSALYLCASSLERVETQYFGPGTRLLVL.

The rearrangement joins TRBV4-1 to TRBJ2-7, with TRBD2 matching 7 bases. V lost 2 bases, J lost 5 bases, and 12 bases stayed unmatched. CDR1 is MGHRA and CDR2 is YSYEKL in the germline V gene. The CDR3 spans 16 residues. In nucleotides, the CDR3 is TGCGCCAGCAGCCAATACGACAGCGGGGAAAGGGACGAGCAGTACTTC. Translated: CASSQYDSGERDEQYF.

This rearrangement joins TRBV6-5 to TRBJ2-1, with D tentatively TRBD2 (6 bases). Trimming removed 6 bases at V and 10 bases at J, with 13 bases between. The length of the CDR3 is 12 residues. Looked up from germline, CDR1 is MNHEY and CDR2 is SVGAGI. The CDR3: CASSGRWREQFF. The CDR3 bases are TGTGCCAGCAGCGGGAGATGGAGAGAGCAGTTCTTC.

As concerns this clone: The junction departs from germline at one end; a sequencing error may be responsible. The genes are TRBV10-2 and TRBJ1-5; 8 bases align to TRBD1. Germline CDR1 is WSHSY and CDR2 is SAAADI. This CDR3 is 15 amino acids long. CDR3 amino acids: CASSEYPGGGQPQHF. The CDR3 coding sequence is TGCGCCAGCAGCGAGTATCCAGGGGGCGGTCAGCCCCAGCATTTT.

The V and J genes are TRBV28 and TRBJ2-1; D perhaps matches TRBD2 (7 bases). V was clipped by 2 bases and J by 1 base, with 15 bases between them. Per germline, CDR1 MDHEN and CDR2 SYDVKM. The CDR3 length is 17 residues. The CDR3 spells CASSLLAGGPSYNEQFF. In DNA form, the CDR3 reads TGTGCCAGCAGTTTACTAGCCGGGGGGCCTTCCTACAATGAGCAGTTCTTC.

J is TRBJ1-2 and V is TRBV19; TRBD1 might be the D (6 bases). Germline V CDR1 and CDR2: LNHDA, SQIVND (reference sequence). The CDR3 covers 11 residues. The germline V and J ends were trimmed by 7 bases and 3 bases, with 6 bases remaining between them. CDR3 region: CASTGDYGYTF. In DNA, the CDR3 is TGTGCCAGTACAGGGGACTATGGCTACACCTTC.

This clone was seen a handful of times. The V gene is TRBV6-1, the J gene TRBJ1-2; weak D call: TRBD1 (6 bases). V lost 1 base and J lost 6, with 9 bases in between. The CDR3 runs to 13 residues. Per the germline V gene, CDR1 is MNHNS and CDR2 is SASEGT. CDR3 protein: CASSEGQDDGYTF. The CDR3 region has the DNA TGTGCCAGCAGTGAAGGACAGGACGATGGCTACACCTTC.

In this sample, this clone turned up once. The chain uses TRBV7-9 and TRBJ1-5; D is uncertain. The germline V and J ends were trimmed by 5 bases and 4 bases, with 9 bases remaining between them. Germline CDR1 SEHNR, CDR2 FQNEAQ (reference sequence). The CDR3 is 13 residues long. Here the CDR3 reads CASSQDGNQPQHF. CDR3 DNA sequence: TGTGCCAGCAGCCAGGACGGTAATCAGCCCCAGCATTTT. The complete variable domain, with remaining parts taken from reference TRBV7-9 and TRBJ1-5, reads DTGVSQNPRHKITKRGQNVTFRCDPISEHNRLYWYRQTLGQGPEFLTYFQNEAQLEKSRLLSDRFSAERPKGSFSTLEIQRTEQGDSAMYLCASSQDGNQPQHFGDGTRLSIL.

V and J are TRBV10-3 and TRBJ2-3; 10 bases are a match to TRBD1. Unmatched junction bases numbered 4, after V lost 2 bases and J lost 5 bases. CDR1 and CDR2 (germline): ENHRY, SYGVKD. The CDR3 length is 15 residues. CDR3 region: CAISEGDRGVDTQYF. The DNA for the CDR3 is TGTGCCATCAGTGAGGGGGACAGGGGCGTAGATACGCAGTATTTT.